This entry lists 21 T cell receptor beta chains sequenced from one sample in a study of regulatory T cells in long-lasting Graves disease. Time point: newly diagnosed GD, antithyroid drugs for less than 3 months. Generation of the TCR library employed RNA extracted from PBMCs. Sequencing libraries for TCR beta were prepared with iRepertoire HTBI primers and Arm-PCR of CDR3 regions. Using its own MiXCR run on the multiplex PCR reads, TCRdb lists one record per CDR3 protein. The repertoire holds approximately 270,000 distinct CDR3 sequences, with 15% to 20% as singletons. The same data also went into a second study, on T cells in Graves' hyperthyroidism and ophthalmopathy.

Sequencing used peripheral blood mononuclear cells (PBMCs), obtained at new diagnosis, from a patient treated with antithyroid drugs. The receptor set was obtained from a woman aged 25-40 years with Graves disease.

About this clonotype itself: This likely reflects a read error, since a far larger clone is one base away. The J gene is TRBJ2-1, the V gene TRBV11-3, with TRBD2 matching 8 bases. TRBJ2-3 explains the end of the DNA better; the J call may be wrong. Germline-derived CDR1 and CDR2 are SGHNT and YENEEA. The CDR3 is 13 amino acids. Here the CDR3 DNA reads TGTGCCAGCGAGATGGGCGGGGGGGATACGCAGTATTTT. Protein: CASEMGGGDTQYF.

Many counts were recorded for this clonotype. V and J are TRBV3-1 and TRBJ1-2; D remains unclear. The CDR3 is made up of 12 amino acids. Per germline, CDR1 LGHDT and CDR2 YNNKEL (reference sequence). V was clipped by 0 bases and J by 2 bases, with 1 base between them. Written as DNA, the CDR3 is TGTGCCAGCAGCCAAGAGAACTATGGCTACACCTTC. Protein sequence: CASSQENYGYTF.

This clonotype was recorded many times. The chain recombines TRBV7-9 with TRBJ1-1; TRBD1 matches at 7 bases. Germline loops: CDR1 SEHNR, CDR2 FQNEAQ (reference sequence). CDR3 length: 16 amino acids. Trimming removed 4 bases from V and 5 bases from J; junction bases left unmatched: 13. This CDR3 reads CASSWDRSLRRTEAFF. The CDR3 DNA sequence: TGTGCCAGCAGCTGGGACAGATCTCTTCGGAGGACTGAAGCTTTCTTT.

This clonotype occurred many times. The chain couples TRBV5-1 to TRBJ1-1; D might be TRBD1 (5 bases). CDR1 and CDR2 from the germline V gene are SGHRS and YFSETQ. Trimming shortened V by 6 bases and J by 1 base, and 16 bases separated the two germline ends. This CDR3 is built from 15 residues. The CDR3 loop is CASKAGWSTNTEAFF. The CDR3 nucleotides are TGCGCCAGCAAGGCAGGGTGGTCAACGAACACTGAAGCTTTCTTT.

Remarks on this clonotype: This sequence may be a read error, since a much larger clone differs from it by one base. V and J are TRBV7-3 and TRBJ1-2; the D is unclear. Germline CDR1 and CDR2: SGHTA and FQGTGA. The V end lost 6 bases, the J end lost 9 bases, and 14 bases lay between the germline ends. This CDR3 has 12 amino acids. As DNA, the CDR3 is TGTGCCAGCAGGTGGCCTAGGCATAGCTACACCTTC. It codes for CASRWPRHSYTF.

The V and J genes are TRBV19 and TRBJ1-2, with a weak D call TRBD1 (6 bases). The germline gives CDR1 LNHDA, CDR2 SQIVND (reference sequence). Trimming stripped 7 bases from V and 5 bases from J, with 14 bases between. This CDR3 comprises 13 residues. The CDR3 sequence is CASNPQGQYGYTF. The CDR3 nucleotides read TGTGCCAGTAACCCCCAGGGGCAGTATGGCTACACCTTC.

This clonotype was seen a few times. V gene TRBV6-5 combines with J gene TRBJ2-6, with D maybe TRBD1 (5 bases). Germline-derived CDR1 and CDR2 are MNHEY and SVGAGI. V was cut by 3 bases and J by 0 bases, with 9 bases left in between. CDR3 length: 16 amino acids. The CDR3 protein is CASSYKGNSGANVLTF. CDR3 coding DNA: TGTGCCAGCAGTTATAAGGGGAACTCTGGGGCCAACGTCCTGACTTTC.

Concerning this clonotype: It may be a read error: a sequence one base away is much more abundant. J is TRBJ2-2 and V is TRBV5-5; D perhaps matches TRBD2 (5 bases). Germline lookup yields CDR1 SGHKS and CDR2 YYEKEE (reference sequence). CDR3 length: 16 residues. CDR3 region: CASSLVEDTQTGKLFF. The CDR3 region has the DNA TGTGCCAGCAGCTTAGTTGAAGACACCCAGACCGGGAAGCTGTTTTTT.

This sequence joins TRBV28 and TRBJ2-5; D gene ambiguous. With 6 bases removed from V and 2 bases from J, the gap between germline ends came to 16 bases. Germline loops: CDR1 MDHEN, CDR2 SYDVKM. CDR3 length: 15 amino acids. CDR3 loop: CASSPDGLRQETQYF. For the CDR3, the DNA is TGTGCCAGCAGCCCCGACGGGTTAAGACAAGAGACCCAGTACTTC.

The V gene is TRBV12-3 or TRBV12-4, the J gene TRBJ2-7; 11 bases align to TRBD2. The V and J ends lost 6 bases and 5 bases, in that order; junction bases with no gene match: 3. CDR3 length equals 13 residues. The CDR3 DNA reads as TGTGCCAGCAGGCCGACTAGCGGGAACGAGCAGTACTTC. It codes for CASRPTSGNEQYF.

In its sample, this clonotype was seen many times. V is TRBV20-1 and J is TRBJ1-2, with D perhaps TRBD1 (6 bases). The CDR3 is 13 amino acids. Trimming shortened V by 0 bases and J by 2 bases, and 7 bases separated the two germline ends. Germline CDR1 DFQATT, CDR2 SNEGSKA (reference sequence). Here the CDR3 reads CSARDQGNYGYTF. Written as DNA, the CDR3 is TGCAGTGCTAGAGATCAGGGGAACTATGGCTACACCTTC.

There are many counts of this clonotype. The CDR3 is CSAVRVEKLFF. The DNA of the CDR3 is TGCAGTGCGGTCAGGGTTGAAAAACTGTTTTTT. V gene TRBV20-1 combines with J gene TRBJ1-4, with D tentatively TRBD1 (5 bases). The CDR3 is 11 amino acids. Trimming left V 6 bases short and J 7 bases short, with 9 bases between. Germline values: CDR1 DFQATT, CDR2 SNEGSKA (reference sequence).

This clonotype was seen ten or more times. The V gene is TRBV4-2, the J gene TRBJ1-5; a possible D gene is TRBD1 (5 bases). Looked up from germline, CDR1 is LGHNA and CDR2 is YNFKEQ. V was shortened by 0 bases and J by 3 bases, with 12 bases between the two germline ends. The CDR3 covers 16 residues. This chain's CDR3 is CASSQERGPNNQPQHF. The CDR3 DNA sequence: TGTGCCAGCAGCCAAGAGAGGGGACCTAACAATCAGCCCCAGCATTTT.

This clonotype was picked up many times. J is TRBJ2-7 and V is TRBV5-1, with D perhaps assigned TRBD1 or TRBD2 (6 bases each). The CDR3 sequence is 13 residues long. The germline CDR1 and CDR2 sequences are SGHRS and YFSETQ. Between the trimmed V and J ends, which lost 3 bases and 0 bases, there was a span of 7 bases. The CDR3 bases are TGCGCCAGCAGCTGGGGGGCCTCCTACGAGCAGTACTTC. It translates to CASSWGASYEQYF. Complete variable domain (other parts from reference TRBV5-1 and TRBJ2-7): KAGVTQTPRYLIKTRGQQVTLSCSPISGHRSVSWYQQTPGQGLQFLFEYFSETQRNKGNFPGRFSGRQFSNSRSEMNVSTLELGDSALYLCASSWGASYEQYFGPGTRLTVT.

Details on this clonotype: A read error is possible here, since a much larger clone lies one base away. The chain is built from TRBV6-2 or TRBV6-3 and TRBJ2-1; no clear D gene. V dropped 7 bases and J dropped 0 bases, with 16 bases sitting between them. This CDR3 comprises 16 residues. Germline-derived CDR1 and CDR2 are MNHEY and SVGEGT. This chain's CDR3 is CASIKKGPISYNEQFF. The CDR3 nucleotides are TGTGCCAGCATTAAAAAAGGACCGATCTCCTACAATGAGCAGTTCTTC.

Concerning this clonotype: A single base separates this from a much larger clone, so it may be a read error. The chain recombines TRBV14 with TRBJ1-1; unclear D gene. This CDR3 region has 15 residues. Germline assignment: CDR1 SGHDN and CDR2 FVKESK. V lost 1 base to trimming and J lost 6 bases, with 15 bases between them. The CDR3 DNA reads TGTGCCAGCAGCCAAGGCCCGGTTGGGAGCGCTGAAGCTTTCTTT. Residues: CASSQGPVGSAEAFF.

In its sample, this clonotype was seen many times. CDR3 sequence reads: CASSKTNRAGYTF. In DNA form, the CDR3 reads TGTGCCAGCTCAAAAACAAACAGGGCTGGCTACACCTTC. The chain combines TRBV18 with TRBJ1-2, with D possibly being TRBD1 (6 bases). Trimming removed 5 bases at V and 7 bases at J, with 14 bases between. Germline CDR1 is KGHSH and CDR2 is LQKENI. The CDR3 runs to 13 residues.

A note on this clonotype: An end of the junction does not agree with germline; a read error may underlie this. The J gene is TRBJ1-2, the V gene TRBV12-3 or TRBV12-4; D unclear. The CDR3 is 15 amino acids. CDR3 loop: CASSLTGPLFYDYTF. CDR3 DNA sequence: TGTGCCAGCAGTTTAACTGGCCCTTTGTTCTATGACTACACCTTC.

This clonotype was picked up a small number of times. The chain links TRBV6-2 or TRBV6-3 to TRBJ1-6; weak D call: TRBD1 (5 bases). Deletions cut 3 bases from V and 12 bases from J, with 9 bases between. The germline CDR1 and CDR2 sequences are MNHEY and SVGEGT. There are 12 residues in the CDR3. This CDR3 is CASSYLGEPLHF. The CDR3 DNA is TGTGCCAGCAGTTATCTGGGGGAACCCCTCCACTTT.

Ten or more counts support this clonotype. The chain combines TRBV6-1 with TRBJ1-1; no clear D gene. The CDR3 is 15 amino acids. The germline V and J ends were trimmed by 7 bases and 0 bases, with 15 bases remaining between them. The V gene's germline CDR1 is MNHNS and CDR2 SASEGT. The CDR3 coding sequence is TGTGCCAGCAATGGGCTGATTGTCATGAACACTGAAGCTTTCTTT. It encodes CASNGLIVMNTEAFF.

In regard to this clonotype: A far larger clone is one base from this, pointing to a likely read error. The chain uses TRBV2 and TRBJ2-4, with TRBD1 as a possible D gene (5 bases). The CDR3 length is 12 residues. Germline V gene sequence: CDR1 SNHLY, CDR2 FYNNEI. Between the trimmed V and J ends, which lost 6 bases and 13 bases, there was a span of 16 bases. The chain's CDR3 is CASRREDNEQYF. DNA for the CDR3: TGTGCCAGCAGACGAGAGGACAATGAGCAGTACTTC.